This T cell receptor (beta chain) is drawn from a study of response to subunit inactivated influenza vaccine (dated by TCRdb to 2016 to 2019). Broadly, across the study: Deep quantitative profiling of the T cell receptor repertoire was used in the study to follow responses to a trivalent subunit inactivated influenza vaccine.

The germline V gene sets CDR1 to SGHRS and CDR2 to YFSETQ. The CDR3 runs 16 residues from the cysteine to the phenylalanine. The kept DNA is CDR3 alone, 48 bases in frame from the first base. The junction carries 13 bases between V and J, which are trimmed by 2 bases and 2 bases respectively. Receptor amplification or capture employed RT-PCR. Sequencer: Illumina HiSeq 2500. TCRdb trimmed public reads at Q25 via fastp, called clones via MiXCR and kept in-frame beta chains. Duplicate CDR3 protein sequences are folded into a single record with the most common DNA and genes. Recorded for this sample are approximately 500,000 distinct CDR3 sequences; roughly 13% of them occurred a single time. In total, the top ten clones hold around 13% of the sample. The sample's time point label is to be understood as: 45 days after influenza vaccine administration. What the research found in general, with its limitations: The authors proposed that each seasonal influenza vaccination may bring in only a limited number of new T cells.

Of note for this clonotype: Its target antigen remains unknown. No base qualities exist here, and no much larger clone lies one base off it.

This sequence uses TRBV5-1 and TRBJ2-2, with the identity of the D gene unclear. Sequencing was performed on PBMCs from blood, taken roughly 45 days after vaccination. The sequence was collected from a man aged 50-60 years who received an inactivated influenza vaccine. Donor details come from another sample of the same person, matched by shared clones. CDR3 protein: CASSFDVLHNTGELFF. DNA sequence: TGCGCCAGCAGCTTTGACGTTCTCCACAACACCGGGGAGCTGTTTTTT. With the rest looked up from the reference TRBV5-1 and TRBJ2-2 genes rather than sequenced, the full variable domain is KAGVTQTPRYLIKTRGQQVTLSCSPISGHRSVSWYQQTPGQGLQFLFEYFSETQRNKGNFPGRFSGRQFSNSRSEMNVSTLELGDSALYLCASSFDVLHNTGELFFGEGSRLTVL.